This TCR beta chain was sequenced during a study of vaccination effects on CD4 cells after COVID-19. General observations from the study: The study, lacking early post-infection timepoints, had few convalescent patients.

Before sequencing took place, the ViraFEST assay used viral peptide pools to expand antigen-specific CD4+ T cells. CD4+ T cell isolation took place after about nine days of culture. Vaccine recipients had no previous SARS-CoV-2 infection; their nucleocapsid antibodies were negative. Wells containing approximately 2 million PBMC each were cultured with 9 to 10 IU/ml IL-2 and approximately 10 ug/ml peptides. Trimming removed 7 bases from V and 1 base from J, with 4 bases in between. Germline CDR1 is SNHLY and CDR2 is FYNNEI. The CDR3 loop spans 11 amino acids. This clone showed up just once. Antigen specificity is unknown. Sequenced by immunoSEQ multiplex PCR; TCRdb stores in-frame clones only, minus some. Seen here are under 30,000 clones, about 70% observed once, and the top ten hold about a tenth.

The receptor's source is a human donor who received a COVID-19 vaccine. The chain is built from TRBV2 and TRBJ1-1; D remains ambiguous. The sample here was CD4+ T cells from PBMCs cultured with HCoV-NL63 spike peptides, taken before COVID-19 vaccination. CDR3 coding DNA: TGTGCCAGCATAAGGAACACTGAAGCTTTCTTT. It is translated as CASIRNTEAFF.